The 14 T cell receptor beta chains presented below share a single source sample, sequenced in a study of T-cell memory formation after mild COVID-19. TCRdb recomputed calls from the 5' RACE reads with MiXCR, one row per CDR3 protein. The sample records around 200,000 distinct CDR3 sequences, about 18% being singletons. The specimen was PBMCs or a T cell subset sorted from them (not recorded which). These receptors all come from a man younger than 30 who had mild COVID-19 (a few samples of this study predate the infection). Cell type and time point are not known.

The chain carries TRBV24-1 and TRBJ2-5, with unresolved D. The CDR3 is 12 residues long. Germline V gene sequence: CDR1 KGHDR, CDR2 SFDVKD. With 5 bases removed from V and 0 bases from J, the gap between germline ends came to 3 bases. In DNA, the CDR3 is TGTGCCACCAGTGCCCACCAAGAGACCCAGTACTTC. This sequence encodes CATSAHQETQYF.

This clonotype was observed many times. The rearrangement uses TRBV20-1 and TRBJ2-4; D call uncertain. Per the germline V gene, CDR1 is DFQATT and CDR2 is SNEGSKA (reference sequence). Trimming removed 3 bases at V and 8 bases at J, with 14 bases between. The CDR3 runs 13 residues. This CDR3 is CSASSEAAYIQYF. CDR3 coding DNA: TGCAGTGCTAGCTCAGAGGCCGCGTACATTCAGTACTTC.

The rearrangement uses TRBV3-1 and TRBJ1-2, with 7 bases fitting TRBD1. The CDR3 covers 14 residues. J was trimmed by 7 bases and V by 5 bases; bases with no gene match: 10. From germline, CDR1 is LGHDT and CDR2 YNNKEL (reference sequence). The CDR3 DNA sequence: TGTGCCAGCAGCGAGAGCCAGGGGGTCTCTGGCTACACCTTC. Its protein is CASSESQGVSGYTF.

The chain uses TRBV5-1 and TRBJ1-1; no definite D call. CDR3 size: 14 residues. Germline lookup yields CDR1 SGHRS and CDR2 YFSETQ. Trimming pared 4 bases from V and 1 base from J, leaving 11 bases between. CDR3: CASSPWTGNTEAFF. The DNA for the CDR3 is TGCGCCAGCAGCCCCTGGACGGGGAACACTGAAGCTTTCTTT.

The CDR3 region is CASSPRRFETEAFF. The DNA of the CDR3 is TGTGCCAGCAGCCCCAGACGATTCGAGACTGAAGCTTTCTTT. V and J are TRBV11-2 and TRBJ1-1; D gene uncertain. The CDR3 has 14 amino acids. CDR1 is SGHAT and CDR2 is FQNNGV in the germline V gene. V was shortened by 5 bases and J by 5 bases, with 15 bases between the two germline ends.

V gene TRBV7-2 combines with J gene TRBJ2-5, with no clear D. Germline CDR1 reads SGHTA; CDR2 reads FQGNSA. The CDR3 sequence is 13 residues long. V shed 0 bases and J shed 9 bases, with 11 bases lying between them. CDR3 amino acids: CASSLAEQSAQYF. Here the CDR3 DNA reads TGTGCCAGCAGCTTAGCGGAGCAATCGGCCCAGTACTTC. The full variable domain, its missing parts supplied by reference TRBV7-2 and TRBJ2-5, is GAGVSQSPSNKVTEKGKDVELRCDPISGHTALYWYRQSLGQGLEFLIYFQGNSAPDKSGLPSDRFSAERTGGSVSTLTIQRTQQEDSAVYLCASSLAEQSAQYFGPGTRLLVL.

In its sample, this clonotype was seen many times. The CDR3 sequence is CASSSLSTGELFF. The CDR3 bases are TGTGCCAGCAGCTCCCTAAGTACCGGGGAGCTGTTTTTT. The V gene is TRBV7-6, the J gene TRBJ2-2, with D hard to call. Germline V gene lookup returns CDR1 SGHVS and CDR2 FNYEAQ. The CDR3 sequence is 13 residues long. Trimming pared 4 bases from V and 5 bases from J, leaving 8 bases between.

The V and J genes are TRBV7-2 and TRBJ1-5; 7 bases map to TRBD1. Trimming took 4 bases from V and 5 from J; bases not matched to a gene: 11. This CDR3 has 16 amino acids. CDR1 is SGHTA, CDR2 FQGNSA, per germline. CDR3 loop: CASSSPGQGDYQPQHF. The CDR3 DNA follows: TGTGCCAGCAGCTCACCCGGGCAGGGGGATTATCAGCCCCAGCATTTT.

The chain links TRBV6-6 to TRBJ2-7, with 9 nucleotides matching TRBD1. Looked up from germline, CDR1 is MNHNY and CDR2 is SVGAGI (reference sequence). After removal of 2 bases from V and 6 bases from J, the junction contained 8 bases not matched to a gene. The CDR3 contains 15 residues. CDR3 sequence reads: CASSYPGTGSREQYF. For the CDR3, the DNA is TGTGCCAGCAGTTACCCCGGGACAGGGAGTCGCGAGCAGTACTTC.

This clonotype was detected a few times. V is TRBV15 and J is TRBJ2-1; unclear D gene. The CDR3 sequence is 15 residues long. Trimming stripped 0 bases from V and 0 bases from J, with 6 bases between. In germline, CDR1 is LNHNV, CDR2 YYDKDF (reference sequence). The CDR3 loop is CATSRDRTSYNEQFF. The CDR3 DNA follows: TGTGCCACCAGCAGAGATAGGACCTCCTACAATGAGCAGTTCTTC. The complete variable domain, with remaining parts taken from reference TRBV15 and TRBJ2-1, reads DAMVIQNPRYQVTQFGKPVTLSCSQTLNHNVMYWYQQKSSQAPKLLFHYYDKDFNNEADTPDNFQSRRPNTSFCFLDIRSPGLGDTAMYLCATSRDRTSYNEQFFGPGTRLTVL.

The V and J genes are TRBV28 and TRBJ2-5; 8 bases map to TRBD1. CDR3 length: 15 residues. With V trimmed by 7 bases and J by 2 bases, 9 bases remained unmatched. Germline V lookup: CDR1 MDHEN, CDR2 SYDVKM. CDR3 coding DNA: TGTGCCAGCAACCTAGGACAGGGCGGGCAAGAGACCCAGTACTTC. It translates to CASNLGQGGQETQYF.

The CDR3 coding sequence is TGTGCCAGCAGCTCCCTGGGGAATGAGCAGTTCTTC. This gives the protein CASSSLGNEQFF. J is TRBJ2-1 and V is TRBV7-2; D call uncertain. V lost 4 bases to trimming and J lost 7 bases, with 8 bases between them. CDR1 and CDR2 from the germline V gene are SGHTA and FQGNSA. The CDR3 has 12 amino acids. The full variable domain, completed using reference TRBV7-2 and TRBJ2-1, is GAGVSQSPSNKVTEKGKDVELRCDPISGHTALYWYRQSLGQGLEFLIYFQGNSAPDKSGLPSDRFSAERTGGSVSTLTIQRTQQEDSAVYLCASSSLGNEQFFGPGTRLTVL.

This clonotype was seen more than once but under ten times. The V gene is TRBV5-1, the J gene TRBJ2-3, with 10 bases matching TRBD1. Germline CDR1 reads SGHRS; CDR2 reads YFSETQ. V trimming: 7 bases; J trimming: 2 bases; junction bases outside the gene matches: 4. The CDR3 length is 14 residues. The CDR3 sequence: CASATGGPTDTQYF. The CDR3 DNA sequence: TGCGCCAGCGCGACAGGGGGCCCCACAGATACGCAGTATTTT.

This clonotype has just a few counts. This chain connects TRBV29-1 to TRBJ1-1; 8 bases match TRBD1. CDR3 size: 13 residues. Germline trimming cut 1 base from V and 7 bases from J; bases unmatched to any gene: 5. Germline V lookup: CDR1 SQVTM, CDR2 ANQGSEA. The CDR3 loop is CSVEVGTGLEAFF. The CDR3 bases are TGCAGCGTTGAAGTGGGGACAGGTCTTGAAGCTTTCTTT.